The 13 T cell receptor beta chains below come from one sample, sequenced in a study of OX40 agonist ivuxolimab in advanced cancers. Data came from immunoSEQ multiplex PCR; TCRdb stores just in-frame clones and leaves some out. The sample lists about 73,000 clones, more than 80% occurring once. Sequenced material: CD4+ or CD8+ T cells sorted from blood, taken in a trial of the OX40 agonist ivuxolimab. The receptors derive from an adult with an advanced solid tumor such as melanoma, head and neck, liver or kidney cancer.

CDR3 DNA sequence: TGTGCCAGCAGTCTGCAGTATAATTCACCCCTCCACTTT. Its protein is CASSLQYNSPLHF. The rearrangement links TRBV6-5 to TRBJ1-6; D call uncertain. Germline values: CDR1 MNHEY, CDR2 SVGAGI. The length of the CDR3 is 13 residues. The ends were cut back, 5 bases at V and 4 bases at J, with 6 bases in the middle.

The chain has TRBV2 and TRBJ2-7; D is uncertain. The CDR3 runs to 10 residues. V lost 4 bases and J lost 6, with 4 bases in between. CDR1 is SNHLY, CDR2 FYNNEI, per germline. The DNA for the CDR3 is TGTGCCAGCAGTGGCCGCGAGCAGTACTTC. Its translation is CASSGREQYF.

CDR3 loop: CASSSSGVIYNEQFF. CDR3 bases: TGCGCCAGCAGCAGTTCAGGGGTTATCTACAATGAGCAGTTCTTC. The chain combines TRBV5-1 with TRBJ2-1, with a possible D match to TRBD1 (6 bases). The length of the CDR3 is 15 residues. The germline CDR1 and CDR2 sequences are SGHRS and YFSETQ. With 4 bases removed from V and 3 bases from J, the gap between germline ends came to 14 bases.

This chain connects TRBV5-1 to TRBJ1-1; D gene ambiguous. The V end was cut by 0 bases, the J end by 4 bases, with 1 base between. Germline CDR1 is SGHRS and CDR2 is YFSETQ. This CDR3 has 11 amino acids. CDR3 loop: CASSLATEAFF. In nucleotides, the CDR3 is TGCGCCAGCAGCTTGGCCACTGAAGCTTTCTTT.

The V call is TRBV4-1, the J call TRBJ2-3; D ambiguous. V gave up 0 bases and J gave up 6 bases, with 13 bases separating them. CDR3 length: 15 residues. Germline CDR1 and CDR2: MGHRA and YSYEKL. As DNA, the CDR3 is TGCGCCAGCAGCCAAGAGCCGATAGCACGGGATACGCAGTATTTT. Its protein product is CASSQEPIARDTQYF.

This clone has just one count. The J gene is TRBJ1-5, the V gene TRBV2; D gene uncertain. The V gene's germline CDR1 is SNHLY and CDR2 FYNNEI. Trimming pared 4 bases from V and 0 bases from J, leaving 13 bases between. The CDR3 sequence is 16 residues long. The CDR3 bases are TGTGCCAGCAGTGTCGGAACAGAGCATAGCAATCAGCCCCAGCATTTT. Translation: CASSVGTEHSNQPQHF.

The rearrangement joins TRBV4-1 to TRBJ2-7, with D perhaps matching TRBD1 (6 bases). The V gene's germline CDR1 is MGHRA and CDR2 YSYEKL. This CDR3 spans 11 amino acids. V lost 6 bases and J lost 3, with 6 bases in between. CDR3 bases: TGCGCCAGCAGGACAGGCTACGAGCAGTACTTC. It is translated as CASRTGYEQYF.

This chain uses TRBV4-1 with TRBJ1-1; D might be TRBD1 (5 bases). V lost 6 bases and J 5 bases, leaving 13 bases between the germline ends. The CDR3 is 13 residues long. Germline V gives CDR1 MGHRA, CDR2 YSYEKL. CDR3 coding DNA: TGCGCCAGCAGGGGGGTACCATGGACTGAAGCTTTCTTT. It specifies CASRGVPWTEAFF.

The CDR3 is CASSPTGVGQYF. CDR3 nucleotides: TGTGCCAGCAGCCCGACAGGGGTAGGGCAGTACTTC. The chain employs TRBV7-6 and TRBJ2-7; 8 positions match TRBD1. The CDR3 is made up of 12 amino acids. CDR1 and CDR2 (germline): SGHVS, FNYEAQ. J was trimmed by 9 bases and V by 5 bases; bases with no gene match: 6.

This chain joins TRBV7-9 and TRBJ2-1; 11 nucleotides match TRBD2. Looked up from germline, CDR1 is SEHNR and CDR2 is FQNEAQ (reference sequence). The CDR3 totals 17 residues. J gave up 7 bases and V 4 bases, and 12 bases lay outside the gene matches. DNA of the CDR3: TGTGCCAGCAGCTCGACTAGCGGGAAGGGGGGCCCAAATGAGCAGTTCTTC. Translating it yields CASSSTSGKGGPNEQFF.

The rearrangement links TRBV2 to TRBJ1-1, with D possibly TRBD1 on 6 matching bases. The germline V gene has CDR1 SNHLY and CDR2 FYNNEI. Trimming took 10 bases from V and 0 from J, leaving 15 bases between them. The CDR3 has 14 residues. The CDR3 sequence: CATRTASLNTEAFF. The CDR3 nucleotides read TGTGCCACTAGGACAGCGAGTTTGAACACTGAAGCTTTCTTT.

A few counts support this clone. The V call is TRBV10-1, the J call TRBJ2-7; D call uncertain. The CDR3 runs 12 residues. Germline V gene data show CDR1 as WNHNN and CDR2 as SYGVQD (reference sequence). Trimming took 3 bases from V and 5 from J, leaving 8 bases between them. The CDR3 DNA sequence: TGCGCCAGCAGTGACCCTGAAAACGAGCAGTACTTC. It yields the protein CASSDPENEQYF.

This sequence joins TRBV10-1 and TRBJ2-3, with a tentative D call TRBD1 (6 bases). This CDR3 has 13 amino acids. Germline CDR1 reads WNHNN; CDR2 reads SYGVQD (reference sequence). V was pared by 2 bases and J by 7 bases, with 10 bases between. The CDR3 is CASSERGSYTQYF. CDR3 coding DNA: TGCGCCAGCAGTGAGAGGGGGAGCTATACGCAGTATTTT.